What follows are 5 T cell receptor beta chains derived from one specimen sequenced in a study of cytomegalovirus exposure and HLA in healthy donors. The PCR used 60 Vbeta and 13 Jbeta primers. The repertoire was sequenced with immunoSEQ multiplex PCR; TCRdb's copy has only in-frame clones and lacks some. The sample data list 80,000 or so clones. Sequencing input: PBMCs. These TCRs come from a woman in her 30s in good health and CMV-seronegative.

The DNA for the CDR3 is TGTGCCAGCAGTAACGCGGGGGTAGGGAATCAGCCCCAGCATTTT. This gives the protein CASSNAGVGNQPQHF. The genes are TRBV6-5 and TRBJ1-5; perhaps TRBD1 as D (5 bases). Between the trimmed V and J ends, which lost 5 bases and 4 bases, there was a span of 15 bases. Germline V gene sequence: CDR1 MNHEY, CDR2 SVGAGI. The CDR3 length is 15 residues.

The chain combines TRBV30 with TRBJ1-3, with a weak D call TRBD1 (6 bases). CDR3 size: 20 residues. Germline V gene data show CDR1 as GTSNPN and CDR2 as SVGIG (reference sequence). The V end lost 5 bases, the J end lost 2 bases, and 31 bases lay between the germline ends. The chain's CDR3 is CAWYGQSLGPRSRPGNTIYF. CDR3 DNA sequence: TGTGCCTGGTACGGACAGTCCCTAGGACCGAGATCCCGCCCTGGAAACACCATATATTTT.

Written as DNA, the CDR3 is TGTGCCAGCAGTGGACAGATTAGCACAGATACGCAGTATTTT. Its translation is CASSGQISTDTQYF. The chain is built from TRBV6-1 and TRBJ2-3; possibly TRBD1 for D (5 bases). This CDR3 region has 14 residues. Germline CDR1 and CDR2: MNHNS and SASEGT. Trimming took 4 bases from V and 0 from J, leaving 8 bases between them.

The chain couples TRBV18 to TRBJ2-7; D unresolved. V dropped 2 bases and J dropped 5 bases, with 13 bases sitting between them. Per the germline V gene, CDR1 is KGHSH and CDR2 is LQKENI. CDR3 length: 14 amino acids. CDR3 DNA sequence: TGTGCCAGCTCACCAAAACTCGGTCGGGACGAGCAGTACTTC. As protein: CASSPKLGRDEQYF.

The V and J genes are TRBV4-1 and TRBJ2-1; 9 nucleotides match TRBD1. From germline, CDR1 is MGHRA and CDR2 YSYEKL. V shed 1 base and J 8 bases; nucleotides not matched to a gene: 12. CDR3 length equals 17 residues. CDR3 residues: CASSQGPSTGGPYEQFF. Here the CDR3 DNA reads TGCGCCAGCAGCCAAGGACCTTCCACAGGGGGCCCGTATGAGCAGTTCTTC.